These 28 T cell receptor beta chains came from one sample sequenced in a study of spatial heterogeneity in lung cancer. The sample's time point: sample taken at primary tumor resection. Researchers sequenced whole RNA taken from tumor, nontumor lung or frozen PBMC without sorting. TCRdb called the 5' RACE reads again in MiXCR, with one record for every CDR3 protein. This table has some 10,000 distinct CDR3 sequences, about 8.6% appearing once. The sample consisted of PBMCs, taken at surgery. These receptors originate from a male donor with early-stage non-small cell lung cancer.

This clonotype is termed medium-sized (0.01 to 0.1%). The chain links TRBV6-5 to TRBJ1-2, with D perhaps matching TRBD1 (6 bases). V lost 6 bases, J lost 4 bases, and 15 bases lay in between. This CDR3 has 14 amino acids. Germline V lookup: CDR1 MNHEY, CDR2 SVGAGI. The CDR3 sequence is CASSQNREGYGYTF. CDR3 in DNA: TGTGCCAGCAGCCAGAACAGGGAAGGCTATGGCTACACCTTC.

The chain is built from TRBV6-1 and TRBJ2-1; tentatively, D is TRBD2 (6 bases). CDR3 length equals 14 residues. V shed 10 bases and J shed 6 bases, with 19 bases lying between them. Per germline, CDR1 MNHNS and CDR2 SASEGT. As DNA, the CDR3 is TGTGCCATCCAGGATTATACTAGCACCAATGAGCAGTTCTTC. This codes for CAIQDYTSTNEQFF.

This clonotype appeared many times. V is TRBV5-1 and J is TRBJ2-3, with D uncertain. Germline CDR1 reads SGHRS; CDR2 reads YFSETQ. This CDR3 region has 13 residues. Trimming took 7 bases from V and 0 from J, leaving 9 bases between them. DNA for the CDR3: TGCGCCAGCGGTGACCAGAGCACAGATACGCAGTATTTT. Its translation is CASGDQSTDTQYF.

Judged by abundance, this clonotype is medium-sized. V usage is TRBV6-5 and J usage is TRBJ2-3; D possibly matches TRBD1 or TRBD2 (5 bases each). This CDR3 has 16 residues. The germline gives CDR1 MNHEY, CDR2 SVGAGI. V was pared by 7 bases and J by 8 bases, with 25 bases between. The CDR3 is CASTEWKGQGVSTQYF. DNA for the CDR3: TGTGCCAGCACCGAGTGGAAGGGGCAGGGAGTTTCTACGCAGTATTTT.

In its sample, this clonotype was seen many times. The rearrangement uses TRBV6-2 or TRBV6-3 and TRBJ2-2; D not certain. Germline CDR1 is MNHEY and CDR2 is SVGEGT. V shed 7 bases and J shed 7 bases, with 13 bases lying between them. This CDR3 contains 13 residues. The CDR3, as DNA: TGTGCCAGCACTCTCCCCTCCGACGGGGAGCTGTTTTTT. It is translated as CASTLPSDGELFF.

By sample fraction, this clonotype is medium-sized. The chain links TRBV20-1 to TRBJ2-1; weak D call: TRBD2 (7 bases). Germline V lookup: CDR1 DFQATT, CDR2 SNEGSKA (reference sequence). V gave up 4 bases and J gave up 9 bases, with 19 bases separating them. This CDR3 spans 14 amino acids. The DNA for the CDR3 is TGCAGTGCTACCCAGGCGGGGGCCGAGGCTGAGCAGTTCTTC. Translation gives CSATQAGAEAEQFF.

This clonotype was counted a few times. The chain uses TRBV5-1 and TRBJ1-4; a weak D match, TRBD1 (6 bases). Trimming shortened V by 5 bases and J by 6 bases, and 11 bases separated the two germline ends. Germline V lookup: CDR1 SGHRS, CDR2 YFSETQ. There are 13 residues in the CDR3. CDR3 residues: CASRYNRDEKLFF. DNA for the CDR3: TGCGCCAGCAGGTACAACAGGGATGAAAAACTGTTTTTT.

This clonotype was recorded at least ten times. The V gene is TRBV29-1, the J gene TRBJ2-5; D perhaps matches TRBD2 (5 bases). V was clipped by 0 bases and J by 3 bases, with 11 bases between them. The CDR3 has 14 amino acids. Germline V CDR1 and CDR2: SQVTM, ANQGSEA. In DNA, the CDR3 is TGCAGCGTTGAAGATCGGACTGGAAAAGAGACCCAGTACTTC. Its protein product is CSVEDRTGKETQYF.

This clonotype was observed many times. The chain uses TRBV27 and TRBJ1-1; 9 bases are shared with TRBD1. Unmatched junction bases numbered 1, after V lost 2 bases and J lost 3 bases. The CDR3 contains 14 residues. Looked up from germline, CDR1 is MNHEY and CDR2 is SMNVEV (reference sequence). CDR3 amino acids: CASSLRDRDTEAFF. CDR3 DNA sequence: TGTGCCAGCAGTTTAAGGGACAGGGACACTGAAGCTTTCTTT.

This clonotype is categorized as medium-sized. The rearrangement uses TRBV7-2 and TRBJ1-5, with D unclear. In germline, CDR1 is SGHTA, CDR2 FQGNSA. The CDR3 is made up of 15 amino acids. Trimming removed 1 base from V and 2 bases from J, with 9 bases in between. CDR3 DNA sequence: TGTGCCAGCAGCTTAGTATGGAAGGGCAATCAGCCCCAGCATTTT. Its translation is CASSLVWKGNQPQHF.

This clonotype was observed many times. The chain joins TRBV30 to TRBJ2-2; no clear D. Germline-derived CDR1 and CDR2 are GTSNPN and SVGIG (reference sequence). V was cut by 3 bases and J by 0 bases, with 5 bases left in between. This CDR3 spans 13 amino acids. The CDR3, as DNA: TGTGCCTGGAGCGCAGCGAACACCGGGGAGCTGTTTTTT. Encoded protein: CAWSAANTGELFF.

The table lists this clonotype with many counts. The CDR3 protein is CASRPPGQSFSNTGELFF. Written as DNA, the CDR3 is TGTGCCAGCAGACCCCCGGGACAGAGCTTTTCGAACACCGGGGAGCTGTTTTTT. V usage is TRBV11-2 and J usage is TRBJ2-2; TRBD1 matches at 7 bases. CDR3 length equals 18 residues. The trim removed 6 bases at V and 0 bases at J, leaving 13 bases unmatched. Per germline, CDR1 SGHAT and CDR2 FQNNGV. Combining the CDR3 with reference TRBV11-2 and TRBJ2-2 gives the whole variable domain EAGVAQSPRYKIIEKRQSVAFWCNPISGHATLYWYQQILGQGPKLLIQFQNNGVVDDSQLPKDRFSAERLKGVDSTLKIQPAKLEDSAVYLCASRPPGQSFSNTGELFFGEGSRLTVL.

There are many counts of this clonotype. The chain links TRBV18 to TRBJ2-6; the D is unclear. In germline, CDR1 is KGHSH, CDR2 LQKENI. The CDR3 contains 18 residues. V lost 3 bases, J lost 1 base, and 16 bases lay in between. CDR3 DNA sequence: TGTGCCAGCTCACCTCGGGTCACAACAACGTCTGGGGCCAACGTCCTGACTTTC. Residues: CASSPRVTTTSGANVLTF. The whole variable domain, filled in from reference TRBV18 and TRBJ2-6, reads NAGVMQNPRHLVRRRGQEARLRCSPMKGHSHVYWYRQLPEEGLKFMVYLQKENIIDESGMPKERFSAEFPKEGPSILRIQQVVRGDSAAYFCASSPRVTTTSGANVLTFGAGSRLTVL.

V gene TRBV2 combines with J gene TRBJ2-3, with D uncertain. This CDR3 has 12 residues. From germline, CDR1 is SNHLY and CDR2 FYNNEI. Trimming stripped 4 bases from V and 11 bases from J, with 13 bases between. The CDR3 here is CASSAGSEKQYF. CDR3 nucleotide sequence: TGTGCCAGCAGTGCCGGGTCCGAGAAGCAGTATTTT.

The V and J genes are TRBV20-1 and TRBJ2-7; tentatively, D is TRBD2 (6 bases). Germline CDR1 reads DFQATT; CDR2 reads SNEGSKA (reference sequence). Trimming pared 3 bases from V and 2 bases from J, leaving 23 bases between. The CDR3 spans 17 residues. The CDR3 loop is CSARALASRLGTYEQYF. The CDR3 DNA reads as TGCAGTGCTAGGGCACTAGCTAGCCGTTTGGGCACCTACGAGCAGTACTTC.

Judged by abundance, this clonotype is medium-sized. V usage is TRBV14 and J usage is TRBJ2-1; either TRBD1 or TRBD2 may supply D (5 bases each). Germline V gene lookup returns CDR1 SGHDN and CDR2 FVKESK. Deletions cut 1 base from V and 12 bases from J, with 10 bases between. This CDR3 spans 12 amino acids. This chain's CDR3 is CASSQVGTRQFF. The CDR3 bases are TGTGCCAGCAGCCAAGTAGGGACGCGGCAGTTCTTC.

This clonotype was seen a handful of times. The chain uses TRBV7-2 and TRBJ2-1, with a possible D match to TRBD1 (6 bases). CDR3 length equals 15 residues. CDR1 is SGHTA, CDR2 FQGNSA, per germline. Trimming took off 5 bases at V and 5 bases at J, with 16 bases between the two ends. Here the CDR3 reads CASSTQQGWDNEQFF. CDR3 sequence (DNA): TGTGCCAGCAGCACCCAACAGGGCTGGGACAATGAGCAGTTCTTC.

The J gene is TRBJ2-3, the V gene TRBV7-2, with D uncertain. V lost 1 base, J lost 2 bases, and 10 bases lay in between. The CDR3 extends over 15 amino acids. Germline V gene lookup returns CDR1 SGHTA and CDR2 FQGNSA. The CDR3 DNA sequence: TGTGCCAGCAGCTTAGAGGCAGCCCCCACAGATACGCAGTATTTT. Encoded protein: CASSLEAAPTDTQYF. Variable domain in full (rest from reference TRBV7-2 and TRBJ2-3): GAGVSQSPSNKVTEKGKDVELRCDPISGHTALYWYRQSLGQGLEFLIYFQGNSAPDKSGLPSDRFSAERTGGSVSTLTIQRTQQEDSAVYLCASSLEAAPTDTQYFGPGTRLTVL.

This clonotype was observed many times. The chain joins TRBV5-6 to TRBJ1-1; D ambiguous. Trimming took 1 base from V and 5 from J, leaving 12 bases between them. The germline V gene encodes CDR1 SGHDT and CDR2 YYEEEE. The CDR3 spans 14 residues. The CDR3 here is CASSLTRAETEAFF. The CDR3 nucleotides read TGTGCCAGCAGCTTGACCCGGGCAGAGACTGAAGCTTTCTTT.

This clonotype was seen repeatedly, ten times or more. V gene TRBV4-3 combines with J gene TRBJ2-5; the D is unclear. V was clipped by 1 base and J by 5 bases, with 8 bases between them. CDR3 size: 13 residues. Germline V lookup: CDR1 LGHNA, CDR2 YSLEER. CDR3 in amino acids: CASSQGNEETQYF. The CDR3 nucleotides are TGCGCCAGCAGCCAAGGAAACGAGGAGACCCAGTACTTC.

This sequence joins TRBV6-5 and TRBJ2-1, with D tentatively TRBD1 or TRBD2 (5 bases each). CDR1 MNHEY and CDR2 SVGAGI come from the germline V gene. This CDR3 has 13 residues. The V and J ends lost 4 bases and 5 bases respectively, with 9 bases between them. The CDR3 spells CASSWGRDNEQFF. CDR3 DNA sequence: TGTGCCAGCAGTTGGGGGAGAGACAATGAGCAGTTCTTC.

As for this clonotype: One base away lies a much larger clone, so this may be a sequencing read error. The rearrangement links TRBV5-1 to TRBJ2-7; 7 nucleotides match TRBD2. The CDR3 sequence is 16 residues long. Trimming took 3 bases from V and 3 from J; bases not matched to a gene: 12. Germline V CDR1 and CDR2: SGHRS, YFSETQ. The CDR3 spells CASSSRAGDFVYEQYF. The CDR3 nucleotides are TGCGCCAGCAGCTCCCGGGCGGGGGACTTCGTCTACGAGCAGTACTTC.

This clonotype was seen more than once but under ten times. The genes are TRBV20-1 and TRBJ2-7; 7 bases agree with TRBD2. This CDR3 contains 13 residues. V shed 5 bases, J shed 3 bases, and the junction held 7 bases outside the gene matches. Germline V CDR1 and CDR2: DFQATT, SNEGSKA (reference sequence). The chain's CDR3 is CSALTLAGYEQYF. CDR3 coding DNA: TGCAGTGCTCTGACTTTAGCGGGCTACGAGCAGTACTTC.

This clonotype was counted at least ten times. The V call is TRBV6-6, the J call TRBJ2-1; the D gene is possibly TRBD2 (5 bases). The germline V gene encodes CDR1 MNHNY and CDR2 SVGAGI (reference sequence). The CDR3 is 14 residues long. Trimming removed 7 bases from V and 1 base from J, with 11 bases in between. The CDR3 DNA follows: TGTGCCAGCAAGCAAGCGGCGTCCTACAATGAGCAGTTCTTC. Translated, it gives CASKQAASYNEQFF.

The chain combines TRBV29-1 with TRBJ2-1; 10 bases match TRBD1. CDR1 is SQVTM and CDR2 is ANQGSEA in the germline V gene. The CDR3 runs 13 residues. V gave up 4 bases and J gave up 3 bases; unmatched junction bases: 0. The CDR3 DNA sequence: TGCAGCGTTGGGACAGGGGGCTACAATGAGCAGTTCTTC. Translating gives CSVGTGGYNEQFF.

By frequency in the sample, this clonotype is medium-sized. The CDR3 sequence is CASTLAPEFYEQYF. As DNA, the CDR3 is TGTGCCAGCACCTTGGCCCCAGAGTTTTACGAGCAGTACTTC. This chain uses TRBV6-2 or TRBV6-3 with TRBJ2-7; D remains unclear. The CDR3 is made up of 14 amino acids. Trimming removed 7 bases at V and 4 bases at J, with 17 bases between. Germline V gene sequence: CDR1 MNHEY, CDR2 SVGEGT.

The chain couples TRBV29-1 to TRBJ2-7; D unresolved. Germline V CDR1 and CDR2: SQVTM, ANQGSEA. The ends were cut back, 2 bases at V and 3 bases at J, with 14 bases in the middle. The CDR3 runs 14 residues. This chain's CDR3 is CSVEWAESNYEQYF. Here the CDR3 DNA reads TGCAGCGTTGAATGGGCCGAGTCCAACTACGAGCAGTACTTC.

At least ten counts were recorded for this clonotype. This chain links TRBV23-1 with TRBJ2-5; either TRBD1 or TRBD2 may fit D (5 bases each). TRBV23-1 is an ORF for which the function is uncertain. With 0 bases removed from V and 4 bases from J, the gap between germline ends came to 18 bases. The CDR3 sequence is 17 residues long. CDR3 bases: TGCGCCAGCAGTCAATCGTCGGGGCCCCGGTCCCCAGAGACCCAGTACTTC. Translation: CASSQSSGPRSPETQYF.